The following is a T cell receptor (beta chain) sequence with its context. With a much larger clone just one base away, this may be a read error. Original processing notes: Estimates of nucleated cell counts were drawn from the amplification of reference gene primers. The data were produced by immunoSEQ multiplex PCR, yet TCRdb's version contains in-frame clones alone and is incomplete. Clone size and V and J calls were adopted from that table, with D and trimming inferred from the DNA. Among hundreds of thousands of clones listed, about 70% were seen once. This specimen belongs to a study of blood T cell repertoires in COVID-19. As for the study in general: Material from acute and convalescent COVID-19 was sourced from the United States, Italy and Spain. PBMCs, B-cell-depleted T cells, or T cells were the source of the cDNA or gDNA that made up the material.

The CDR3 loop spans 13 amino acids. Between the trimmed V and J ends, which lost 3 bases and 0 bases, there was a span of 3 bases. Sequenced material: peripheral blood. The origin of this receptor is a woman aged 80 or older with acute or convalescent COVID-19. This chain uses TRBV12-3 or TRBV12-4 with TRBJ1-3; no definite D call. The CDR3 DNA sequence: TGTGCCAGCAGTTTGAGCTCTGGAAACACCATATATTTT. Amino acids: CASSLSSGNTIYF.